This T cell receptor beta chain was profiled in a study of CD8 T cells in ankylosing spondylitis. Study-level results: In synovial fluid and blood from reactive arthritis, some motif variants were previously reported. A TCR beta motif of eight highly homologous variants appeared characteristic of ankylosing spondylitis blood.

The CDR3 has 12 amino acids. Between the trimmed V and J ends, which lost 4 bases and 6 bases, there was a span of 6 bases. This clonotype occurred many times. Its antigen remains unidentified. With molecular barcodes, quantitative 5'-RACE was used to make the TCR beta libraries. Each CDR3 protein is one row after TCRdb ran MiXCR on the 5' RACE reads. Of around 480,000 distinct CDR3 sequences detected, roughly 17% appear once; the ten largest clones hold approximately 1%. Specimen: blood, either unsorted or a sorted T cell fraction (not recorded which). The source is a male donor with ankylosing spondylitis. V usage is TRBV12-3 or TRBV12-4 and J usage is TRBJ2-2; D not certain. The CDR3 reads CASSSDSGELFF. CDR3 nucleotides: TGTGCCAGCAGTTCCGATTCCGGGGAGCTGTTTTTT.